This T cell receptor beta chain emerged from a study of cytomegalovirus exposure and HLA in healthy donors. Sequencing was performed with immunoSEQ multiplex PCR; in TCRdb, only in-frame clones are kept and a portion is missing. The table shows some 240,000 clones, with approximately 86% occurring only once. With V trimmed by 0 bases and J by 6 bases, 4 bases remained unmatched. Germline-derived CDR1 and CDR2 are SNHLY and FYNNEI. The CDR3 contains 15 residues. Sequenced: PBMCs. V and J are TRBV2 and TRBJ2-2, with 7 bases that match TRBD1. The receptor comes from a woman in her 30s in good health and CMV-seropositive. The CDR3 DNA is TGTGCCAGCAGTGAAGCCTGGGGACAGCCCGGGGAGCTGTTTTTT. Encoded protein: CASSEAWGQPGELFF.